Sequencing of this T cell receptor (beta chain) was carried out in a study of regulatory T cells in long-lasting Graves disease. Whole-study context: Newly diagnosed Graves' patients had under 3 months of antithyroid drugs.

Germline CDR1 and CDR2: MNHNS and SASEGT. This CDR3 has 15 amino acids. V was clipped by 8 bases and J by 9 bases; unmatched bases: 13. Time point indicated: newly diagnosed GD, antithyroid drugs for less than 3 months. The authors made the TCR library using RNA they extracted from PBMCs. This clonotype appeared many times. HTBI primers from iRepertoire and Arm-PCR of CDR3 regions yielded the TCR beta libraries. MiXCR was run by TCRdb on the multiplex PCR reads, yielding one entry per CDR3 protein. The sample has about 500,000 distinct CDR3 sequences, more than 10% seen once; the top ten hold almost 9%. These same records also appear under a second study, on T cells in Graves' hyperthyroidism and ophthalmopathy.

The sample here was peripheral blood mononuclear cells (PBMCs), taken at new diagnosis, from a patient treated with antithyroid drugs. This TCR was recovered from a woman aged 25 to 39 with Graves disease. The chain carries TRBV6-1 and TRBJ1-6; TRBD1 agrees at 7 bases. In nucleotides, the CDR3 is TGTGCCAGCTCGGGACAGACCTTCGGGGGTTCACCCCTCCACTTT. Residues: CASSGQTFGGSPLHF.